This T cell receptor beta chain was identified in a study of beta chain features in type 1 diabetes. This clone showed up just a few times. As yet, its antigen is unknown. Germline lookup yields CDR1 MDHEN and CDR2 SYDVKM. The CDR3 sequence is 14 residues long. Trimming removed 6 bases at V and 8 bases at J, with 19 bases between. Study observations and caveats: In patients and controls equally, PCR might favor templates that are shorter. Highly expressing activated T cells could be over-counted with a cDNA template.

The study reverse transcribed the entire isolated RNA, so it sequenced expressed TCRB transcripts. The assay was immunoSEQ multiplex PCR, and TCRdb's table has in-frame clones only and misses some. The table records roughly 150,000 clones, 7.5% to 10% of them present only once. The chain combines TRBV28 with TRBJ1-2; D perhaps matches TRBD1 (5 bases). Sequenced material: central memory CD4+ T cells from blood. This TCR was sampled from a woman aged 18 to 35 in good health. The CDR3 bases are TGTGCCAGCAGGCCCGGGGGAACGGAGCGGGGCTACACCTTC. It yields the protein CASRPGGTERGYTF.